The 25 T cell receptor beta chains in this list originate from one sample, sequenced in a study of tumor-infiltrating lymphocytes in primary liver carcinoma. TCR beta cDNA came from about 470 ng total RNA, primed with a constant-region primer. Employing slightly modified ARM-PCR, three nested multiplex PCR rounds were run, and these gave rise to the TCR beta libraries. Primers for the first two PCR rounds were TRBV1-TRBV30 forward primers and a C-beta reverse primer (roughly 10 cycles per round). TCRdb independently ran MiXCR on the multiplex PCR reads; one entry per CDR3 protein. The repertoire holds 330,000 or so distinct CDR3 sequences, with about 65% as singletons. Both blood RNA, taken from unsorted whole blood, and germline DNA were extracted. Sample: peripheral blood. All receptors derive from a man in his forties with primary liver carcinoma and hepatitis B virus infection.

On this clonotype: It is likely a read error, because the conserved phenylalanine at the end of the CDR3 is missing. The chain recombines TRBV11-1 with TRBJ2-1; 8 nucleotides align to TRBD2. Germline V CDR1 and CDR2: SGHAT, FQDESV (reference sequence). This CDR3 region has 15 residues. The CDR3 nucleotides read TGTGCTAGCAGCCCCTCCGGGACTAGTCCGGAAGAGCAGTTCCTC. Protein: CASSPSGTSPEEQFL.

This chain links TRBV6-1 with TRBJ2-7; D possibly corresponds to TRBD1 (6 bases). The length of the CDR3 is 14 residues. V lost 2 bases, J lost 2 bases, and 10 bases lay in between. The V gene's germline CDR1 is MNHNS and CDR2 SASEGT. This CDR3 is CASSEQGPTYEQYF. The DNA for the CDR3 is TGTGCCAGCAGTGAACAGGGGCCAACCTACGAGCAGTACTTC.

This clonotype was observed a few times. At one of its ends the junction is not consistent with the germline gene, which may arise from a read error. This chain joins TRBV11-2 and TRBJ2-7; D possibly uses TRBD1 or TRBD2 (5 bases each). Germline loops: CDR1 SGHAT, CDR2 FQNNGV. The CDR3 contains 14 residues. The CDR3 coding sequence is TGTACCAGCAGCTTGGGGGTCAGAACCTACGAGCAGTACTTC. Protein sequence: CTSSLGVRTYEQYF.

Remarks on this clonotype: This may be a read error, as it is one base from a much larger clone. The chain joins TRBV10-3 to TRBJ1-1; D ambiguous. The CDR3 runs to 13 residues. Trimming left V 4 bases short and J 1 base short, with 7 bases between. Germline V gene sequence: CDR1 ENHRY, CDR2 SYGVKD. CDR3 coding DNA: TGTGCCATCAGTGCCCAAGGGAACACTGAAGCTTTCTTT. Its protein product is CAISAQGNTEAFF.

This clonotype was detected many times. The chain has TRBV11-2 and TRBJ2-7, with 10 positions matching TRBD2. The CDR3 contains 15 residues. After removal of 3 bases from V and 3 bases from J, the junction contained 5 bases not matched to a gene. The germline V gene has CDR1 SGHAT and CDR2 FQNNGV. The CDR3 region has the DNA TGTGCCAGCAGCTTGGCACTAGCGGGAATCTACGAGCAGTACTTC. Its translation: CASSLALAGIYEQYF.

V gene TRBV24-1 combines with J gene TRBJ2-3, with 8 bases fitting TRBD1. V lost 2 bases to trimming and J lost 1 base; unmatched junction nucleotides: 13. Germline loops: CDR1 KGHDR, CDR2 SFDVKD. The CDR3 contains 19 residues. In DNA, the CDR3 is TGTGCCACCAGTGATTCGTCACCGGGACAGGAGGCAGGCACAGATACGCAGTATTTT. Residues: CATSDSSPGQEAGTDTQYF.

The chain couples TRBV4-1 to TRBJ1-4; perhaps TRBD1 as D (6 bases). Germline V gene lookup returns CDR1 MGHRA and CDR2 YSYEKL. CDR3 length: 16 amino acids. V was shortened by 0 bases and J by 8 bases, with 16 bases between the two germline ends. The CDR3 DNA reads TGCGCCAGCAGCCAAGATTGGGGGCATGTGGGGGAAAAACTGTTTTTT. Its translation is CASSQDWGHVGEKLFF.

A note on this clonotype: The junction differs from germline at one of its ends, possibly a read error. This chain connects TRBV11-2 to TRBJ2-1; no clear D. The CDR3 extends over 12 amino acids. Germline V gene lookup returns CDR1 SGHAT and CDR2 FQNNGV. The CDR3 DNA is TGTGCCAGCTGCTTAGATCGAAGCGAGCAGTTCTTC. Translated, it gives CASCLDRSEQFF.

The V call is TRBV11-2, the J call TRBJ2-7, with D possibly being TRBD1 or TRBD2 (5 bases each). CDR1 SGHAT and CDR2 FQNNGV come from the germline V gene. There are 13 residues in the CDR3. V gave up 1 base and J gave up 12 bases, with 16 bases separating them. The CDR3 reads CASSLVRGEVRYF. CDR3 DNA sequence: TGTGCCAGCAGCTTAGTCCGGGGCGAGGTGCGGTACTTC.

V and J are TRBV11-2 and TRBJ2-1; TRBD2 matches 7 bases. Germline-derived CDR1 and CDR2 are SGHAT and FQNNGV. The CDR3 totals 16 residues. Unmatched junction bases numbered 5, after V lost 3 bases and J lost 0 bases. CDR3 loop: CASSFPSGSSYNEQFF. The CDR3 bases are TGTGCCAGCAGCTTTCCTAGCGGAAGCTCCTACAATGAGCAGTTCTTC.

With regard to this clonotype: Because the CDR3 is missing its conserved closing phenylalanine or tryptophan, this is likely a read error. It is unclear where the CDR3 begins or ends on the DNA, so no DNA is shown, and the CDR3 is as TCRdb lists it. This chain links TRBV11-2 with TRBJ2-5; whether TRBD2, the table's D call, matches the DNA was not checked. The CDR3 length equals 13 residues, ends included. Per the germline V gene, CDR1 is SGHAT and CDR2 is FQNNGV. The chain's CDR3 is CASRNSGRQTQHL.

This clonotype was recorded once. A much bigger clone sits one base away, suggesting this may be a read error. CDR3 loop: CASSSWTPGREHYF. CDR3 sequence (DNA): TGTGCCAGCAGTTCATGGACTCCGGGGCGCGAGCATTACTTC. The chain is built from TRBV6-2 or TRBV6-3 and TRBJ2-7, with D possibly being TRBD1 or TRBD2 (5 bases each). Germline CDR1 MNHEY, CDR2 SVGEGT. The CDR3 length is 14 residues.

This clonotype was seen a few times. V and J are TRBV29-1 and TRBJ2-2, with 7 bases that match TRBD2. Per the germline V gene, CDR1 is SQVTM and CDR2 is ANQGSEA. The CDR3 loop spans 16 amino acids. Losses at the gene ends were 4 bases for V and 4 bases for J; bases not matched to a gene: 12. The CDR3 nucleotides read TGCAGCGTTGTATGGGTGGGGGGGTTAAGCACCGGGGAGCTGTTTTTT. Its translation is CSVVWVGGLSTGELFF.

This clonotype was picked up many times. The chain carries TRBV6-2 or TRBV6-3 and TRBJ2-7; D is unresolved. The CDR3 sequence is 14 residues long. The V end was cut by 8 bases, the J end by 3 bases, with 17 bases between. Germline V gene lookup returns CDR1 MNHEY and CDR2 SVGEGT. This CDR3 is CASLSTRDLYEQYF. The CDR3 nucleotides are TGTGCCAGCCTGTCGACTCGCGATCTCTACGAGCAGTACTTC.

In this sample, this clonotype turned up once. Sequence at one end of the junction differs from germline and may be a read error. The chain links TRBV6-2 or TRBV6-3 to TRBJ2-7; no definite D call. Per germline, CDR1 MNHEY and CDR2 SVGEGT. The CDR3 covers 13 residues. This chain's CDR3 is CVSSFMQYHEQYF. Here the CDR3 DNA reads TGTGTCAGCAGTTTCATGCAGTACCACGAGCAGTACTTC.

Turning to this clonotype: Since a much larger clone is just one base distant, this may be a read error. No conserved phenylalanine or tryptophan is present at the end of the CDR3, so a read error is the likely explanation. The genes are TRBV12-3 or TRBV12-4 and TRBJ1-1, with D perhaps TRBD1 (5 bases). CDR3 length: 13 amino acids. Between the trimmed V and J ends, which lost 2 bases and 4 bases, there was a span of 8 bases. In DNA form, the CDR3 reads TGTGCCAGCAGTTTATGGGGGGGCACTGAAGCTTTCTCT. As protein: CASSLWGGTEAFS.

In regard to this clonotype: Since a much larger clone is just one base distant, this may be a read error. This sequence joins TRBV10-3 and TRBJ1-1; D unclear. This CDR3 comprises 14 residues. From germline, CDR1 is ENHRY and CDR2 SYGVKD. The ends were cut back, 7 bases at V and 0 bases at J, with 12 bases in the middle. DNA for the CDR3: TGTGCCATCACTAACGGAGATATGAACACTGAAGCTTTCTTT. This gives the protein CAITNGDMNTEAFF.

The genes are TRBV6-6 and TRBJ1-5, with 10 bases identical to TRBD1. Germline CDR1 reads MNHNY; CDR2 reads SVGAGI (reference sequence). This CDR3 spans 13 amino acids. As DNA, the CDR3 is TGTGCTAGTGGGACAGGGGTCAATCAGCCCCAGCATTTT. It translates to CASGTGVNQPQHF.

The rearrangement uses TRBV10-1 and TRBJ2-5; D may be TRBD2 (7 bases). The CDR3 is 15 amino acids. Trimming removed 0 bases from V and 2 bases from J, with 10 bases in between. The germline gives CDR1 WNHNN, CDR2 SYGVQD (reference sequence). CDR3 loop: CASSESRGGQETQYF. The CDR3 DNA is TGCGCCAGCAGTGAGTCCAGGGGAGGGCAAGAGACCCAGTACTTC.

Only one count was recorded for this clonotype. A much bigger clone sits one base away, suggesting this may be a read error. The chain employs TRBV6-1 and TRBJ1-1; possible D gene TRBD1, 5 bases. The V gene's germline CDR1 is MNHNS and CDR2 SASEGT. This CDR3 is 15 amino acids long. For the CDR3, the DNA is TGTCCCAGCCACCCTTTTAGGGGAGAGAACACTGAAGCTTTCTTT. Its protein product is CPSHPFRGENTEAFF.

Regarding this clonotype: A much larger clonotype is one base distant, so this may be a read error. The J gene is TRBJ2-5, the V gene TRBV10-3, with TRBD2 matching over 10 bases. V lost 7 bases and J lost 0; bases outside the gene matches: 5. Germline V gene lookup returns CDR1 ENHRY and CDR2 SYGVKD. There are 15 residues in the CDR3. The CDR3 coding sequence is TGTGCCATCAATGGGACTAGCGCCAACCAAGAGACCCAGTACTTC. Translating it yields CAINGTSANQETQYF.

This clonotype was counted once. A junction boundary mismatches the germline segment, possibly from a read error. This sequence joins TRBV5-1 and TRBJ2-2; TRBD2 agrees at 9 bases. The length of the CDR3 is 16 residues. Looked up from germline, CDR1 is SGHRS and CDR2 is YFSETQ. In DNA form, the CDR3 reads TGCGTCAGCAGCTTGGCCCAGGGACTAGCAACCGGGGAGCTGTTTTTT. The encoded protein is CVSSLAQGLATGELFF.

Comment on this clonotype: A read error may explain this, as a much larger clone is one base away. CDR3 nucleotide sequence: TGTGCCAGCAGTTCCGGTGGCAGGGGAGGAGATACGCAGTATTTT. It encodes CASSSGGRGGDTQYF. The chain employs TRBV12-3 or TRBV12-4 and TRBJ2-3; the D call may be TRBD1 or TRBD2 (6 bases each). V was pared by 4 bases and J by 5 bases, with 16 bases between. The length of the CDR3 is 15 residues.

Concerning this clonotype itself: This clone may be a read error of a much larger clone one base away. The rearrangement links TRBV5-4 to TRBJ2-1, with 9 bases matching TRBD2. V trimming: 6 bases; J trimming: 3 bases; junction bases outside the gene matches: 10. This CDR3 comprises 16 residues. Germline V gene lookup returns CDR1 SGHNT and CDR2 YYREEE (reference sequence). The CDR3 region has the DNA TGTGCCAGCAAACCGGAGGCTAGCGGGAACTACAATGAGCAGTTCTTC. Translated: CASKPEASGNYNEQFF.

Concerning this clonotype itself: Since a much larger clone is just one base distant, this may be a read error. V and J are TRBV6-5 and TRBJ1-2; D is undetermined. The CDR3 sequence is 15 residues long. CDR1 and CDR2 (germline): MNHEY, SVGAGI. The V end was cut by 3 bases, the J end by 4 bases, with 15 bases between. CDR3 region: CASSYHGPGVYGYTF. CDR3 DNA sequence: TGTGCCAGCAGTTATCATGGCCCCGGAGTCTATGGCTACACCTTC.